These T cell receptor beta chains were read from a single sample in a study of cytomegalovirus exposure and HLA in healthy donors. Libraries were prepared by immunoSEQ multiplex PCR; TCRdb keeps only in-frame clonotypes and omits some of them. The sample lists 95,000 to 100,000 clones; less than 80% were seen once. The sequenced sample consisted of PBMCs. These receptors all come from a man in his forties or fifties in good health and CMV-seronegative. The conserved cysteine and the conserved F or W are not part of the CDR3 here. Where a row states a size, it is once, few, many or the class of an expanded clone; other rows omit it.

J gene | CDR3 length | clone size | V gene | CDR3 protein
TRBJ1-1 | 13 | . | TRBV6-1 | ATQPRGRGGTEAF
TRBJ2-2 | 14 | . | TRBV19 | ASKKILAGGSGELF
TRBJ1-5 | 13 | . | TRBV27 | ASSLAGVSNQPQH
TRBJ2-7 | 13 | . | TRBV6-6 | ASSELDNPLNEQY
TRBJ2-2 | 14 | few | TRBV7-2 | ASSPSRGPRTGELF
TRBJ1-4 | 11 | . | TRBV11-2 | ASSLMLAEKLF
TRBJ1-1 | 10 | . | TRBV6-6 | ASSYSSTEAF
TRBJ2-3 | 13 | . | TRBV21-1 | ASSNSGTSTDTQY
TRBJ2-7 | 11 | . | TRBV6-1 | ASTTGATYEQY
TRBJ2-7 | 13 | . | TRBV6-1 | ASSVSSGGSYEQY
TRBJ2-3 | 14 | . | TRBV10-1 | ASSLLADQSTDTQY
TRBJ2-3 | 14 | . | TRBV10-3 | AISEGRGQGTDTQY
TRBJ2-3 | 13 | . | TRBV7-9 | ASSLIIRVSDTQY
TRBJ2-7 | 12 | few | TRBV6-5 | ASTLPDRTYEQY
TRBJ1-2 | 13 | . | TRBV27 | ASSLGGQGNYGYT
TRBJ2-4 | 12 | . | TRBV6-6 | AGAQTLAKNIQY
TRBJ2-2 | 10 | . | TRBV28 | ASSFQTGELF
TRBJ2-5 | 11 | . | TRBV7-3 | ASSLRLQETQY
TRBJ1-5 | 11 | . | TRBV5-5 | ASAPSGMLPQH
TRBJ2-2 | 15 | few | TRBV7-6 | ASSLGSAQGSTGELF
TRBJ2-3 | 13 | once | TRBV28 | ASRGGLASTDTQY
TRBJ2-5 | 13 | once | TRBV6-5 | ASSSYRVGLETQY
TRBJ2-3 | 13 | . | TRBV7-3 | ASSLGQGAPDTQY
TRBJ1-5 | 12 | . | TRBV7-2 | ASCQGAKDQPQH
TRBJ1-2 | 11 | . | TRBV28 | ASSLTSGQGYT
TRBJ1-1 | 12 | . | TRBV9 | ASSLPGGNTEAF
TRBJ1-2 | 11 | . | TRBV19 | ASSIRAGGGYT
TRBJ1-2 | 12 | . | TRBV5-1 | ASSLASPYYGYT
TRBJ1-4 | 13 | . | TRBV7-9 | ASSSRQGAYEKLF
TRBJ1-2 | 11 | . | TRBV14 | ASSPGLVGGYT
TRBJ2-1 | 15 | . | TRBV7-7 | ASSSGLAGVARSEQF
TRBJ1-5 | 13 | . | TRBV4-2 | ASSQDWAAARPQH